The 31 T cell receptor beta chains in this list originate from one sample, sequenced in a study of blood T cell repertoires in COVID-19. TCRdb keeps only in-frame clones here, not all; method: immunoSEQ multiplex PCR. The sample holds roughly 220,000 clones; about three quarters are singletons and the top ten take approximately 6%. Sequencing was performed on peripheral blood. The receptors come from a woman in her 70s with acute or convalescent COVID-19.

This chain links TRBV28 with TRBJ2-1; D unresolved. Germline assignment: CDR1 MDHEN and CDR2 SYDVKM. The CDR3 loop spans 10 amino acids. V lost 6 bases and J 7 bases, leaving 4 bases between the germline ends. The CDR3 region is CASSLNEQFF. CDR3 sequence (DNA): TGTGCCAGCAGCCTTAATGAGCAGTTCTTC.

This rearrangement joins TRBV6-1 to TRBJ2-4; 8 nucleotides match TRBD2. V lost 0 bases and J lost 0; bases outside the gene matches: 7. The CDR3 sequence is 18 residues long. CDR1 MNHNS and CDR2 SASEGT come from the germline V gene. DNA of the CDR3: TGTGCCAGCAGTGAAGCGCGGCGGGGGGACGGAGCCAAAAACATTCAGTACTTC. It translates to CASSEARRGDGAKNIQYF.

V gene TRBV27 combines with J gene TRBJ2-1, with 7 bases aligning to TRBD1. The CDR3 has 12 amino acids. V shed 5 bases, J shed 7 bases, and the junction held 2 bases outside the gene matches. In germline, CDR1 is MNHEY, CDR2 SMNVEV (reference sequence). CDR3 amino acids: CASSLTGNEQFF. The DNA for the CDR3 is TGTGCCAGCAGTCTGACAGGGAATGAGCAGTTCTTC.

The gene calls are TRBV24-1 and TRBJ2-4, with 7 bases identical to TRBD1. Germline V gene data show CDR1 as KGHDR and CDR2 as SFDVKD. V gave up 3 bases and J gave up 1 base; unmatched junction bases: 2. The CDR3 totals 15 residues. In nucleotides, the CDR3 is TGTGCCACCAGTGATACGACAGGGGCCAAAAACATTCAGTACTTC. Amino acids: CATSDTTGAKNIQYF.

The genes are TRBV27 and TRBJ1-1; maybe TRBD1 (5 bases). Germline-derived CDR1 and CDR2 are MNHEY and SMNVEV (reference sequence). V lost 1 base and J lost 4, with 13 bases in between. There are 15 residues in the CDR3. The CDR3: CASSLFPQGITEAFF. DNA of the CDR3: TGTGCCAGCAGTTTATTTCCCCAGGGAATCACTGAAGCTTTCTTT.

This chain links TRBV30 with TRBJ2-7, with 7 bases identical to TRBD1. This CDR3 is built from 12 residues. Germline assignment: CDR1 GTSNPN and CDR2 SVGIG (reference sequence). Trimming at V came to 4 bases and at J to 2 bases, leaving 2 bases not matched to a gene. CDR3 sequence (DNA): TGTGCCTGGAACAGGGGACCCTACGAGCAGTACTTC. The encoded protein is CAWNRGPYEQYF.

This chain links TRBV28 with TRBJ1-6; 9 bases fit TRBD1. Germline V CDR1 and CDR2: MDHEN, SYDVKM. This CDR3 has 12 residues. Losses at the gene ends were 10 bases for V and 13 bases for J; bases not matched to a gene: 8. CDR3 region: CATGQGRLPLHF. CDR3 coding DNA: TGTGCCACCGGACAGGGGCGCCTTCCCCTCCACTTT.

V gene TRBV28 combines with J gene TRBJ2-1; 12 nucleotides match TRBD2. The CDR3 sequence is 15 residues long. CDR1 and CDR2 (germline): MDHEN, SYDVKM. V trimming: 3 bases; J trimming: 5 bases; junction bases outside the gene matches: 2. CDR3: CASSLWTSGDNEQFF. The CDR3, as DNA: TGTGCCAGCAGTTTGTGGACTAGCGGGGACAATGAGCAGTTCTTC.

This clone was observed once. The J gene is TRBJ2-7, the V gene TRBV5-6; TRBD1 matches at 7 bases. Germline V gene lookup returns CDR1 SGHDT and CDR2 YYEEEE. The CDR3 extends over 14 amino acids. V lost 3 bases, J lost 4 bases, and 7 bases stayed unmatched. In DNA, the CDR3 is TGTGCCAGCAGCTCGGGACAGCGAGGATACGAGCAGTACTTC. As protein: CASSSGQRGYEQYF.

The CDR3 loop is CASSPPGTGGHEQYF. For the CDR3, the DNA is TGTGCCAGCAGCCCCCCCGGGACAGGGGGCCACGAGCAGTACTTC. This chain uses TRBV21-1 with TRBJ2-7; the table's TRBD1 call for D was not verified on the DNA. TRBV21-1 has pseudogene status. The CDR3 loop spans 15 amino acids.

V and J are TRBV4-1 and TRBJ2-1, with D possibly being TRBD2 (5 bases). Germline CDR1 and CDR2: MGHRA and YSYEKL. V was clipped by 4 bases and J by 0 bases, with 7 bases between them. The CDR3 is 14 residues long. Here the CDR3 reads CASSPSGSYNEQFF. CDR3 coding DNA: TGCGCCAGCAGCCCGAGCGGCTCCTACAATGAGCAGTTCTTC.

The chain is built from TRBV19 and TRBJ2-2; TRBD2 might be the D (7 bases). V lost 10 bases and J lost 0, with 33 bases in between. CDR3 length: 21 amino acids. CDR1 is LNHDA and CDR2 is SQIVND in the germline V gene (reference sequence). The CDR3 region has the DNA TGTGCCACCGAGGGCCCCACAGATCGGGGGGCCATTATCGCGAACACCGGGGAGCTGTTTTTT. Translating it yields CATEGPTDRGAIIANTGELFF.

This clone was counted once. The CDR3 protein is CASSQLAGIAYEQYF. CDR3 sequence (DNA): TGCGCCAGCAGCCAACTAGCGGGTATTGCCTACGAGCAGTACTTC. The rearrangement links TRBV4-1 to TRBJ2-7; 8 bases line up with TRBD2. This CDR3 region has 15 residues. CDR1 and CDR2 from the germline V gene are MGHRA and YSYEKL. J gave up 2 bases and V 2 bases, and 5 bases lay outside the gene matches.

The table lists this clone with a few counts. Written as DNA, the CDR3 is TGTGCCATCAGTGGTTGGACAGGGTCCTACAATGAGCAGTTCTTC. Amino acids: CAISGWTGSYNEQFF. The genes are TRBV10-3 and TRBJ2-1; 8 bases fit TRBD1. This CDR3 spans 15 amino acids. CDR1 is ENHRY and CDR2 is SYGVKD in the germline V gene. V was pared by 4 bases and J by 1 base, with 3 bases of the junction left unmatched.

This clone showed up just once. The rearrangement joins TRBV5-1 to TRBJ2-7, with 8 bases that match TRBD2. The CDR3 spans 16 residues. Trimming at V came to 0 bases and at J to 0 bases, leaving 5 bases not matched to a gene. Germline-derived CDR1 and CDR2 are SGHRS and YFSETQ. The CDR3 DNA reads TGCGCCAGCAGCTTGGCGGGGGGGGGATCCTCCTACGAGCAGTACTTC. Its protein product is CASSLAGGGSSYEQYF.

The chain has TRBV30 and TRBJ1-4; unclear D gene. Trimming took off 5 bases at V and 0 bases at J, with 10 bases between the two ends. This CDR3 comprises 14 residues. Germline loops: CDR1 GTSNPN, CDR2 SVGIG (reference sequence). The CDR3 loop reads CAWGRGTTNEKLFF. In DNA form, the CDR3 reads TGTGCCTGGGGTCGCGGCACAACTAATGAAAAACTGTTTTTT. The variable domain in full, completed from reference TRBV30 and TRBJ1-4, reads SQTIHQWPATLVQPVGSPLSLECTVEGTSNPNLYWYRQAAGRGLQLLFYSVGIGQISSEVPQNLSASRPQDRQFILSSKKLLLSDSGFYLCAWGRGTTNEKLFFGSGTQLSVL.

Written as DNA, the CDR3 is TGTGCCAGCTCACCTCTCGCGGGGGTCTCCTATAATTCACCCCTCCACTTT. Translating gives CASSPLAGVSYNSPLHF. The chain has TRBV18 and TRBJ1-6; the D gene is possibly TRBD1 (5 bases). The V gene lost 3 bases and the J gene lost 0 bases, with 12 bases spanning the gap. This CDR3 contains 17 residues. CDR1 KGHSH and CDR2 LQKENI come from the germline V gene. Filled out from reference TRBV18 and TRBJ1-6, the complete variable domain reads NAGVMQNPRHLVRRRGQEARLRCSPMKGHSHVYWYRQLPEEGLKFMVYLQKENIIDESGMPKERFSAEFPKEGPSILRIQQVVRGDSAAYFCASSPLAGVSYNSPLHFGNGTRLTVT.

The chain uses TRBV4-1 and TRBJ2-1; 12 nucleotides align to TRBD2. V was pared by 4 bases and J by 7 bases, with 8 bases of the junction left unmatched. Germline CDR1 MGHRA, CDR2 YSYEKL. CDR3 length: 16 residues. CDR3: CASSLRLAGDRNEQFF. The CDR3 DNA follows: TGCGCCAGCAGCCTCAGACTAGCGGGAGATCGGAATGAGCAGTTCTTC.

This clone was recorded a few times. The chain joins TRBV5-5 to TRBJ1-1; the match to TRBD1 covers 7 bases. CDR3 length: 13 amino acids. Germline V gives CDR1 SGHKS, CDR2 YYEKEE (reference sequence). V was clipped by 2 bases and J by 4 bases; unmatched bases: 2. CDR3 amino acids: CASSFTGATEAFF. CDR3 nucleotide sequence: TGTGCCAGCAGCTTTACAGGGGCCACTGAAGCTTTCTTT. Full variable domain (rest looked up from reference TRBV5-5 and TRBJ1-1): DAGVTQSPTHLIKTRGQQVTLRCSPISGHKSVSWYQQVLGQGPQFIFQYYEKEERGRGNFPDRFSARQFPNYSSELNVNALLLGDSALYLCASSFTGATEAFFGQGTRLTVV.

The rearrangement joins TRBV6-4 to TRBJ2-1; 9 bases agree with TRBD2. Germline V gene sequence: CDR1 MRHNA, CDR2 SNTAGT. J lost 5 bases, V lost 7 bases, and 9 bases had no gene match. The length of the CDR3 is 15 residues. CDR3 in amino acids: CASKKLAGRNNEQFF. CDR3 DNA: TGTGCCAGCAAGAAACTAGCGGGCCGTAACAATGAGCAGTTCTTC.

The rearrangement uses TRBV20-1 and TRBJ1-1; no clear D. Trimming shortened V by 3 bases and J by 6 bases, and 8 bases separated the two germline ends. The CDR3 runs to 11 residues. Germline CDR1 is DFQATT and CDR2 is SNEGSKA (reference sequence). This CDR3 reads CSASASSEAFF. As DNA, the CDR3 is TGCAGTGCTAGTGCATCATCTGAAGCTTTCTTT.

The CDR3 DNA is TGTGCCAGCAGCAAAGTAACCCCCGGGACAGGGGGCATGGCGCCCCAGCATTTT. Translation gives CASSKVTPGTGGMAPQHF. The chain joins TRBV21-1 to TRBJ1-5; the D call in the table, TRBD1, was not verified against the DNA. TRBV21-1 is tagged as a pseudogene. The CDR3 spans 18 residues.

The V and J genes are TRBV2 and TRBJ1-6; maybe TRBD1 (6 bases). The ends were cut back, 5 bases at V and 4 bases at J, with 9 bases in the middle. CDR3 size: 14 residues. Looked up from germline, CDR1 is SNHLY and CDR2 is FYNNEI. CDR3 sequence reads: CASSRGQYNSPLHF. The CDR3 nucleotides read TGTGCCAGCAGTAGAGGACAGTATAATTCACCCCTCCACTTT.

This chain joins TRBV7-9 and TRBJ2-3, with 8 bases lining up with TRBD1. The J segment lost 3 bases and the V segment lost 5 bases, leaving 13 bases of the junction unmatched. Germline CDR1 reads SEHNR; CDR2 reads FQNEAQ (reference sequence). This CDR3 spans 17 amino acids. CDR3 sequence: CASSLYPRDRLTDTQYF. The CDR3 bases are TGTGCCAGCAGCCTATACCCCCGGGACAGGTTAACAGATACGCAGTATTTT. The whole variable domain, remainder taken from reference TRBV7-9 and TRBJ2-3, is DTGVSQNPRHKITKRGQNVTFRCDPISEHNRLYWYRQTLGQGPEFLTYFQNEAQLEKSRLLSDRFSAERPKGSFSTLEIQRTEQGDSAMYLCASSLYPRDRLTDTQYFGPGTRLTVL.

The chain employs TRBV5-1 and TRBJ1-4; the D gene is possibly TRBD1 (6 bases). The CDR3 extends over 15 amino acids. V was pared by 0 bases and J by 1 base, with 7 bases between. Germline CDR1 SGHRS, CDR2 YFSETQ. The DNA of the CDR3 is TGCGCCAGCAGCTTGGTGACAGGAACTAATGAAAAACTGTTTTTT. This translates into CASSLVTGTNEKLFF. Filled out from reference TRBV5-1 and TRBJ1-4, the complete variable domain reads KAGVTQTPRYLIKTRGQQVTLSCSPISGHRSVSWYQQTPGQGLQFLFEYFSETQRNKGNFPGRFSGRQFSNSRSEMNVSTLELGDSALYLCASSLVTGTNEKLFFGSGTQLSVL.

The chain is built from TRBV19 and TRBJ1-6, with 8 bases fitting TRBD1. The CDR3 has 14 residues. With 5 bases clipped from V and 10 bases from J, the junction kept 7 bases outside the gene matches. The germline V gene encodes CDR1 LNHDA and CDR2 SQIVND (reference sequence). The CDR3 protein is CASSARGLGSPLHF. Here the CDR3 DNA reads TGTGCCAGTAGTGCCAGGGGGCTTGGATCACCCCTCCACTTT.

The genes are TRBV7-2 and TRBJ2-3; D is ambiguous. Germline V gives CDR1 SGHTA, CDR2 FQGNSA. The ends were cut back, 4 bases at V and 5 bases at J, with 10 bases in the middle. The CDR3 runs to 13 residues. The CDR3, as DNA: TGTGCCAGCAGCTCTAGTACGGTAGATACGCAGTATTTT. Its protein is CASSSSTVDTQYF.

This clone has just one count. This rearrangement joins TRBV27 to TRBJ1-2, with D possibly being TRBD1 (6 bases). Germline CDR1 and CDR2: MNHEY and SMNVEV (reference sequence). The CDR3 runs 14 residues. V was shortened by 6 bases and J by 6 bases, with 17 bases between the two germline ends. CDR3 amino acids: CASSSNRAGNGYTF. DNA for the CDR3: TGTGCCAGCAGCTCGAACAGGGCGGGTAATGGCTACACCTTC.

This clone has only one observation. This chain connects TRBV19 to TRBJ1-5, with D possibly matching TRBD1 (5 bases). Trimming stripped 5 bases from V and 7 bases from J, with 12 bases between. Germline assignment: CDR1 LNHDA and CDR2 SQIVND (reference sequence). The CDR3 is 13 amino acids. CDR3 sequence reads: CASSWGDGQPQHF. In nucleotides, the CDR3 is TGTGCCAGTAGTTGGGGGGACGGGCAGCCCCAGCATTTT. The full variable domain, in which reference TRBV19 and TRBJ1-5 provide the parts outside the CDR3, is DGGITQSPKYLFRKEGQNVTLSCEQNLNHDAMYWYRQDPGQGLRLIYYSQIVNDFQKGDIAEGYSVSREKKESFPLTVTSAQKNPTAFYLCASSWGDGQPQHFGDGTRLSIL.

The genes are TRBV2 and TRBJ1-2; TRBD1 is a possible D gene (5 bases). Germline CDR1 reads SNHLY; CDR2 reads FYNNEI. V lost 6 bases and J 6 bases, leaving 14 bases between the germline ends. The CDR3 has 13 amino acids. The CDR3 is CASSRGEGDGYTF. The CDR3 DNA reads as TGTGCCAGCAGCCGGGGGGAGGGCGATGGCTACACCTTC.

The rearrangement uses TRBV5-1 and TRBJ2-1; D is unclear. This CDR3 is built from 14 residues. CDR1 and CDR2 from the germline V gene are SGHRS and YFSETQ. Trimming pared 3 bases from V and 5 bases from J, leaving 12 bases between. CDR3 amino acids: CASSYGVWDNEQFF. CDR3 DNA: TGCGCCAGCAGCTATGGAGTTTGGGACAATGAGCAGTTCTTC.